These 26 T cell receptor beta chains were all obtained from the same sample, sequenced in a study of T cells in tuberculosis. The table came from immunoSEQ multiplex PCR; TCRdb's copy has only in-frame clones and leaves some out. The table has 20,000 to 25,000 clones, 80% to 90% seen once; the top ten hold under 15%. Sequencing input: PBMCs. Receptor source: a donor between 10 and 35 years old with latent tuberculosis or without tuberculosis infection.

The rearrangement uses TRBV6-5 and TRBJ1-5; 7 nucleotides align to TRBD1. The CDR3 runs 15 residues. In germline, CDR1 is MNHEY, CDR2 SVGAGI. J lost 0 bases, V lost 6 bases, and 5 bases had no gene match. The CDR3 loop reads CASSPGGNSNQPQHF. CDR3 bases: TGTGCCAGCAGCCCAGGGGGGAATAGCAATCAGCCCCAGCATTTT.

The chain joins TRBV12-5 to TRBJ2-7, with D perhaps matching TRBD1 (6 bases). The V gene lost 6 bases and the J gene lost 3 bases, with 15 bases spanning the gap. CDR1 and CDR2 from the germline V gene are LGHNT and FRNRAP. There are 14 residues in the CDR3. CDR3 bases: TGTGCTAGTGGAACCGGGACAAACGTCTACGAGCAGTACTTC. The encoded protein is CASGTGTNVYEQYF.

A single count supports this clone. The chain employs TRBV4-3 and TRBJ1-2; D ambiguous. The germline V gene has CDR1 LGHNA and CDR2 YSLEER. Trimming cost V 0 bases and J 5 bases, with 19 bases left between them. The CDR3 has 17 amino acids. The CDR3 loop reads CASSQDTRRARLYGYTF. For the CDR3, the DNA is TGCGCCAGCAGCCAAGACACCCGCCGTGCCCGGTTGTATGGCTACACCTTC.

The chain couples TRBV5-4 to TRBJ2-2; D perhaps matches TRBD1 (8 bases). The CDR3 runs 17 residues. Deletions cut 5 bases from V and 4 bases from J, with 21 bases between. The germline V gene encodes CDR1 SGHNT and CDR2 YYREEE (reference sequence). CDR3 in amino acids: CASSWNRGGFGTGELFF. The CDR3 bases are TGTGCCAGCAGTTGGAACAGGGGGGGATTCGGCACCGGGGAGCTGTTTTTT.

This sequence joins TRBV9 and TRBJ2-3; 7 nucleotides match TRBD2. V was pared by 3 bases and J by 4 bases, with 2 bases of the junction left unmatched. CDR1 is SGDLS and CDR2 is YYNGEE in the germline V gene. The CDR3 sequence is 13 residues long. CDR3 sequence: CASSEAGSDTQYF. The CDR3 bases are TGTGCCAGCAGCGAAGCGGGGTCAGATACGCAGTATTTT.

The V and J genes are TRBV12-5 and TRBJ1-5, with TRBD1 matching over 9 bases. Germline trimming cut 6 bases from V and 2 bases from J; bases unmatched to any gene: 8. This CDR3 has 16 amino acids. Germline CDR1 reads LGHNT; CDR2 reads FRNRAP. The CDR3 protein is CASGPDRGSGNQPQHF. The CDR3 DNA is TGTGCTAGTGGCCCGGACAGGGGATCCGGCAATCAGCCCCAGCATTTT.

The rearrangement links TRBV29-1 to TRBJ1-1; 7 bases are a match to TRBD1. In germline, CDR1 is SQVTM, CDR2 ANQGSEA. The CDR3 runs 13 residues. V trimming: 4 bases; J trimming: 1 base; junction bases outside the gene matches: 3. The CDR3 reads CSVAGQANTEAFF. Here the CDR3 DNA reads TGCAGCGTTGCAGGACAGGCGAACACTGAAGCTTTCTTT.

This chain joins TRBV19 and TRBJ1-6; the D gene is possibly TRBD1 (6 bases). V shed 7 bases and J shed 10 bases, with 20 bases lying between them. CDR3 length equals 15 residues. Germline lookup yields CDR1 LNHDA and CDR2 SQIVND (reference sequence). The CDR3 here is CASIDRPGTGSPLHF. CDR3 DNA sequence: TGTGCCAGTATCGACAGGCCGGGGACCGGCTCACCCCTCCACTTT.

This clone was found a few times. V usage is TRBV5-1 and J usage is TRBJ2-5, with 7 positions matching TRBD1. V trimming: 0 bases; J trimming: 5 bases; junction bases outside the gene matches: 4. This CDR3 is built from 14 residues. Per the germline V gene, CDR1 is SGHRS and CDR2 is YFSETQ. CDR3 nucleotide sequence: TGCGCCAGCAGCTTGGCGACAGGGCTGGAGACCCAGTACTTC. Amino acids: CASSLATGLETQYF.

This chain connects TRBV28 to TRBJ2-7; 9 bases are shared with TRBD1. Germline trimming cut 5 bases from V and 0 bases from J; bases unmatched to any gene: 8. The CDR3 is made up of 16 amino acids. Per germline, CDR1 MDHEN and CDR2 SYDVKM. This chain's CDR3 is CASSTGTGQGSYEQYF. Here the CDR3 DNA reads TGTGCCAGCAGTACGGGGACAGGGCAGGGCTCCTACGAGCAGTACTTC.

J is TRBJ1-4 and V is TRBV5-8; a possible D gene is TRBD1 (6 bases). The CDR3 covers 13 residues. Germline V gene sequence: CDR1 SGHTS, CDR2 YDEGEE. Deletions cut 4 bases from V and 8 bases from J, with 12 bases between. The CDR3 here is CASSRLQGEKLFF. CDR3 bases: TGTGCCAGCAGCCGTTTACAGGGCGAAAAACTGTTTTTT.

This clone was observed a single time. The chain recombines TRBV18 with TRBJ2-3; 10 bases agree with TRBD1. The CDR3 is 20 residues long. V lost 5 bases, J lost 3 bases, and 20 bases stayed unmatched. The germline gives CDR1 KGHSH, CDR2 LQKENI. CDR3 bases: TGTGCCAGCTCATCACGTGCTCCCGGGACAGGGGTTTGGAGAACAGATACGCAGTATTTT. This translates into CASSSRAPGTGVWRTDTQYF.

The V gene is TRBV4-3, the J gene TRBJ2-2, with D perhaps matching TRBD1 (5 bases). This CDR3 is built from 15 residues. Trimming took off 2 bases at V and 1 base at J, with 8 bases between the two ends. Germline loops: CDR1 LGHNA, CDR2 YSLEER. The CDR3: CASSQLQGNTGELFF. As DNA, the CDR3 is TGCGCCAGCAGCCAACTCCAGGGGAACACCGGGGAGCTGTTTTTT.

This clone appeared a single time. V and J are TRBV7-8 and TRBJ1-1; 8 bases agree with TRBD1. There are 14 residues in the CDR3. V lost 5 bases, J lost 3 bases, and 5 bases stayed unmatched. Germline assignment: CDR1 SGHVS and CDR2 FQNEAQ. CDR3 coding DNA: TGTGCCAGCAGCCCCCGGACAGGGTACACTGAAGCTTTCTTT. Protein: CASSPRTGYTEAFF.

V and J are TRBV11-2 and TRBJ2-7; 9 nucleotides agree with TRBD2. The germline gives CDR1 SGHAT, CDR2 FQNNGV. The CDR3 runs 14 residues. The V segment lost 4 bases and the J segment 7 bases; nucleotides outside the gene matches: 8. CDR3 coding DNA: TGTGCCAGCAGCTCGCTAGCGGGGACTAATGAGCAGTACTTC. Protein: CASSSLAGTNEQYF.

The chain recombines TRBV9 with TRBJ1-2; a possible D gene is TRBD1 (5 bases). Germline CDR1 and CDR2: SGDLS and YYNGEE. The CDR3 has 14 residues. V lost 7 bases to trimming and J lost 8 bases, with 21 bases between them. The CDR3 DNA follows: TGTGCCAGCTTTCGGGCACAGGCCGAAGGGGGCTACACCTTC. As protein: CASFRAQAEGGYTF.

This chain connects TRBV7-2 to TRBJ1-1; D unclear. CDR1 and CDR2 (germline): SGHTA, FQGNSA. The length of the CDR3 is 13 residues. V was clipped by 2 bases and J by 2 bases, with 6 bases between them. Here the CDR3 reads CASSLTGNTEAFF. The CDR3 region has the DNA TGTGCCAGCAGCTTAACGGGAAACACTGAAGCTTTCTTT.

This clone has only a few counts. The gene calls are TRBV19 and TRBJ2-1; D is perhaps TRBD1 (5 bases). Trimming cost V 7 bases and J 6 bases, with 16 bases left between them. The germline gives CDR1 LNHDA, CDR2 SQIVND (reference sequence). The length of the CDR3 is 14 residues. The CDR3: CASTIQGMGNEQFF. The DNA of the CDR3 is TGTGCCAGTACCATCCAGGGCATGGGCAATGAGCAGTTCTTC.

The gene calls are TRBV7-8 and TRBJ2-7, with D possibly TRBD2 on 5 matching bases. The CDR3 length is 15 residues. Trimming shortened V by 4 bases and J by 0 bases, and 13 bases separated the two germline ends. Germline loops: CDR1 SGHVS, CDR2 FQNEAQ. The chain's CDR3 is CASSSTPGSSYEQYF. As DNA, the CDR3 is TGTGCCAGCAGCTCAACACCGGGATCCTCCTACGAGCAGTACTTC.

This clone was found once. The chain uses TRBV6-5 and TRBJ2-3; D may be TRBD1 (6 bases). CDR1 MNHEY and CDR2 SVGAGI come from the germline V gene. CDR3 length: 15 residues. The V end lost 4 bases, the J end lost 0 bases, and 11 bases lay between the germline ends. The CDR3 reads CASSLLGASTDTQYF. The CDR3 region has the DNA TGTGCCAGCAGTTTGCTGGGGGCGAGCACAGATACGCAGTATTTT.

This chain uses TRBV15 with TRBJ1-2; D possibly corresponds to TRBD1 (6 bases). The CDR3 spans 16 residues. CDR1 and CDR2 (germline): LNHNV, YYDKDF (reference sequence). The V gene lost 5 bases and the J gene lost 0 bases, with 16 bases spanning the gap. The CDR3 DNA follows: TGTGCCACCAGCCCTGCTTACAGGGCCCCTAACTATGGCTACACCTTC. As protein: CATSPAYRAPNYGYTF. Variable domain in full (rest from reference TRBV15 and TRBJ1-2): DAMVIQNPRYQVTQFGKPVTLSCSQTLNHNVMYWYQQKSSQAPKLLFHYYDKDFNNEADTPDNFQSRRPNTSFCFLDIRSPGLGDTAMYLCATSPAYRAPNYGYTFGSGTRLTVV.

V usage is TRBV5-1 and J usage is TRBJ1-6, with D hard to call. Trimming removed 0 bases at V and 6 bases at J, with 7 bases between. This CDR3 contains 14 residues. The V gene's germline CDR1 is SGHRS and CDR2 YFSETQ. The CDR3 protein is CASSLAAGNSPLHF. The CDR3 region has the DNA TGCGCCAGCAGCTTGGCCGCCGGTAATTCACCCCTCCACTTT.

This rearrangement joins TRBV25-1 to TRBJ2-6, with D perhaps TRBD2 (7 bases). Per the germline V gene, CDR1 is MGHDK and CDR2 is SYGVNS. V was shortened by 6 bases and J by 4 bases, with 16 bases between the two germline ends. The CDR3 length is 16 residues. The CDR3 DNA follows: TGTGCCAGCAGCGGGGCGGGGGCCTCGGGGGCCAACGTCCTGACTTTC. This encodes CASSGAGASGANVLTF.

This chain connects TRBV27 to TRBJ1-1; TRBD1 matches 8 bases. The CDR3 is 14 residues long. Germline V CDR1 and CDR2: MNHEY, SMNVEV (reference sequence). With 5 bases clipped from V and 0 bases from J, the junction kept 2 bases outside the gene matches. CDR3 in amino acids: CASSATGVNTEAFF. The DNA for the CDR3 is TGTGCCAGCAGTGCGACAGGGGTGAACACTGAAGCTTTCTTT.

The chain links TRBV5-1 to TRBJ2-5; unclear D gene. V shed 0 bases and J shed 3 bases, with 12 bases lying between them. The CDR3 has 15 residues. Germline V gene lookup returns CDR1 SGHRS and CDR2 YFSETQ. The CDR3, as DNA: TGCGCCAGCAGCTTGGGCTTCGGGTTCGAAGAGACCCAGTACTTC. Protein sequence: CASSLGFGFEETQYF.

The chain employs TRBV5-6 and TRBJ2-3, with 9 positions matching TRBD1. Germline values: CDR1 SGHDT, CDR2 YYEEEE. V lost 1 base to trimming and J lost 5 bases; unmatched junction nucleotides: 8. This CDR3 region has 16 residues. The CDR3 protein is CASSLPGQGPLDTQYF. The CDR3 nucleotides read TGTGCCAGCAGCTTGCCGGGACAGGGCCCGCTAGATACGCAGTATTTT.